Included here is one T cell receptor beta chain sequence, with context. Its antigen has not been determined. No qualities accompany the bases; no much larger clone lies one base away. This sample was taken from a study of T-cell memory formation after mild COVID-19 (dated by TCRdb to about 2021). About the study as a whole: TCR sequence clusters from the two donors were largely donor specific. The cohort comprised two young, previously healthy adult volunteers, one female and one male. In two donors, T-cell clones that expanded and contracted after mild COVID-19 were tracked by sequencing TCRalpha and TCRbeta repertoires over time. Study-level results and caveats: Balanced CD4/CD8 phenotypes were observed for clones contracting from day 15 to 85, whereas a bias towards CD4+ was observed for a second wave of clones expanding from day 15 to 37. The second-wave clones that peaked on day 37 were not confirmed to be SARS-CoV-2 specific. Contracting CD4+ clones were found mainly in CM and EM memory subsets, while CD8+ clones were enriched in EMRA. Some responding clones were detected in pre-infection memory, suggesting pre-existing cross-reactive memory T cells joined the SARS-CoV-2 response. Only a couple of mild cases were covered by the study, and larger cohorts that include severe cases with pre-infection samples were considered necessary.

PBMCs were isolated by Ficoll-Paque density gradient centrifugation. TCRdb shows the sequencer as Illumina NovaSeq 6000. cDNA libraries for TCRalpha and TCRbeta were prepared by 5'RACE using constant-segment primers, with sample barcodes and unique molecular identifiers added. Trizol reagent was used to extract RNA from every sample. Library amplification was performed in two PCR steps, and a second sample barcode and Illumina TruSeq adapters were introduced in the second step. Sequencing of libraries was performed on an Illumina NovaSeq with 2 x 150 bp paired-end reads. Per the original workflow: Demultiplexing of reads and collapsing into UMI-guided consensus sequences were performed with migec v1.2.7. Using mixcr v2.1.11, the UMI consensuses were aligned to TRA and TRB V and J templates and assembled into clonotypes. A clonotype was counted as expanded or contracted only if both edgeR and NoisET called the change significant, with noise models trained on biological replicates. For edgeR calls, the thresholds were a false discovery rate-adjusted p below 0.01 and a log2 fold-change of 1. As an exploratory analysis of dynamics, max-normalized trajectories of the 1000 most abundant clonotypes were examined by PCA with hierarchical clustering. Each responding clone was given a CD4 or CD8 phenotype based on the CD4+ and CD8+ repertoires, which had been sequenced separately. TCRdb trimmed the raw reads at Q25, called clones with MiXCR and kept productive beta chains. Each CDR3 protein appears once, grouped with its most common genes and DNA. The authors' filters were not applied to this entry. For this sample the table gives hundreds of thousands of distinct CDR3 sequences, of which around 28% were detected only once. The top ten constitute about 14% of the sample.

Sequenced: PBMCs or a T cell subset sorted from them (not recorded which). This TCR came from an adult woman who had mild COVID-19 (a few samples of this study predate the infection). The sample titles of this study are shuffled in the database, so cell type and time point are left out; the donor was told from shared clones.

The nucleotide sequence is given as TGTGCCAGCAGCTGGGGACTAGCGGGAGTATACAATGAGCAGTTCTTC. Its amino acids are CASSWGLAGVYNEQFF. Recombination linked TRBV5-5 to TRBJ2-1; 14 nucleotides in the junction match TRBD2. Reading the germline V gene (reference sequence) gives CDR1 SGHKS and CDR2 YYEKEE. The cysteine opens and the phenylalanine closes a CDR3 of 16 amino acids. The CDR3 DNA has 48 bases and is translated from base 1. After removal of 3 bases from V and 4 bases from J, the junction retains 3 bases not matched to a gene.